This T cell receptor beta chain was recovered during a study of blood T cell repertoires in COVID-19. About the research overall: T cells, B-cell-depleted T cells, or PBMCs supplied cDNA or gDNA.

Germline CDR1 KGHSH, CDR2 LQKENI. The ends were cut back, 2 bases at V and 6 bases at J, with 17 bases in the middle. The CDR3 loop spans 16 amino acids. Authors' methods: Reference gene primers were amplified, and this amplification served to estimate nucleated cell counts. Clones were sequenced by immunoSEQ multiplex PCR, and TCRdb holds only the in-frame ones, with some missing. V, J and clone size reflect that table, while D and trimming were determined from the DNA. Of about 280,000 clones in the sample, around 85% were seen once. The TCR sequence derives from a middle-aged man with active or convalescent COVID-19. The source material was peripheral blood. The chain links TRBV18 to TRBJ2-4, with D maybe TRBD2 (5 bases). The CDR3 DNA sequence: TGTGCCAGCTCACCATTAAGATCCGGGATGGGAAACATTCAGTACTTC. Protein product: CASSPLRSGMGNIQYF.